This TCR beta chain was sequenced during a study of blood T cell repertoires in COVID-19. Across the study: Sites across the United States, Italy and Spain contributed samples from acute and convalescent COVID-19. PBMCs, B-cell-depleted T cells, or T cells provided the cDNA or gDNA that made up the material.

The authors' processing: Amplified reference gene primers provided the basis for estimating nucleated cell counts. Profiling relied on immunoSEQ multiplex PCR, and the TCRdb table lists in-frame clones only, not all of them. V and J calls plus clone size are reproduced from that table; the DNA served to infer D and trimming. This table has some 150,000 clones, roughly 82% appearing once. The ends lost 10 bases at V and 3 bases at J; junction bases unmatched: 18. The CDR3 is 17 residues long. The V gene's germline CDR1 is KGHDR and CDR2 SFDVKD. This clonotype was obtained from a woman aged 50 to 65 with acute or convalescent COVID-19. The specimen sequenced was peripheral blood. The genes are TRBV24-1 and TRBJ2-3, with TRBD2 matching 7 bases. The CDR3 here is CATALTGGSKGTDTQYF. The CDR3 DNA follows: TGTGCCACAGCACTCACCGGCGGGAGTAAAGGTACAGATACGCAGTATTTT.